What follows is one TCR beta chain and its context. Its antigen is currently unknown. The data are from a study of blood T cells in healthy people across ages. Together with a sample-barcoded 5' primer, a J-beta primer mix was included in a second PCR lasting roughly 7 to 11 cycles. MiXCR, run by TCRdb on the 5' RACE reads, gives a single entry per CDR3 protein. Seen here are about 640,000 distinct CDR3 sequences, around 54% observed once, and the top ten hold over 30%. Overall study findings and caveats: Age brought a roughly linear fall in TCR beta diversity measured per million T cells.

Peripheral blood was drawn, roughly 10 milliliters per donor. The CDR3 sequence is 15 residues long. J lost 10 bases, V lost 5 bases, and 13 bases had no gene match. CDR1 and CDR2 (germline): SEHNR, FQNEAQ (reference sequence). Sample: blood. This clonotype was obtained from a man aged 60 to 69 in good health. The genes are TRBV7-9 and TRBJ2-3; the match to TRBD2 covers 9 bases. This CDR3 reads CASSSSGGYLNAQYF. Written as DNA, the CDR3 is TGTGCCAGCAGCAGTAGCGGGGGCTACCTGAATGCGCAGTATTTT.